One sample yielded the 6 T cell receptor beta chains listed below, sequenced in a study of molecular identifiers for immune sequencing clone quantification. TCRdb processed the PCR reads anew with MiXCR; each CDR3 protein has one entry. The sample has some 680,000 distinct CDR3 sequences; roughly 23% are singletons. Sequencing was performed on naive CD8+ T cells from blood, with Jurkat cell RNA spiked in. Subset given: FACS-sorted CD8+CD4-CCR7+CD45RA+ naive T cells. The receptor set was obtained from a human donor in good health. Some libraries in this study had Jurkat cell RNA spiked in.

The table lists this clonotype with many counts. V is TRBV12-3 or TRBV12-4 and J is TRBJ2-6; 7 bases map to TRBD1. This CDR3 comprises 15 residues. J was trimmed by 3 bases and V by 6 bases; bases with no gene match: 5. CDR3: CASRSRGSGANVLTF. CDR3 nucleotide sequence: TGTGCCAGCAGATCCAGGGGGAGTGGGGCCAACGTCCTGACTTTC.

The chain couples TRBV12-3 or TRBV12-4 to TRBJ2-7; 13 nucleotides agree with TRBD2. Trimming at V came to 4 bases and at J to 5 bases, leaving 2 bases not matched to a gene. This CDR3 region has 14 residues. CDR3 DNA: TGTGCCAGCAGTTGGACTAGCGGGAGCGACGAGCAGTACTTC. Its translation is CASSWTSGSDEQYF.

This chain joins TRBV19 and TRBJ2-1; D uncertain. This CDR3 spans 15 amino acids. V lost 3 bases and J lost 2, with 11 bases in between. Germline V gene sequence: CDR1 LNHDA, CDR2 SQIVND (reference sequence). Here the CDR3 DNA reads TGTGCCAGTAGTATCTTAAGCGCTGCCTACAATGAGCAGTTCTTC. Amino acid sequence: CASSILSAAYNEQFF.

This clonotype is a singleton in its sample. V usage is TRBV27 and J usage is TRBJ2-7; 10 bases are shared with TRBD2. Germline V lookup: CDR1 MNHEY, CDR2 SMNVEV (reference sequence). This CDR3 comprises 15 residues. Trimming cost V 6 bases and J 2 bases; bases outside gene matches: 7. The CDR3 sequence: CASSWPSGSAYEQYF. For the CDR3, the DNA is TGTGCCAGCAGCTGGCCTAGCGGGAGTGCCTACGAGCAGTACTTC.

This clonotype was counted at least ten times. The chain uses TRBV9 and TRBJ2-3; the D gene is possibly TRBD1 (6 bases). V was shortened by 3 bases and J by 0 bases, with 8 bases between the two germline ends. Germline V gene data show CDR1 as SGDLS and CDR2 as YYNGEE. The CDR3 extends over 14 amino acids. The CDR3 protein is CASSADRSTDTQYF. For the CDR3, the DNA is TGTGCCAGCAGCGCCGACAGGAGCACAGATACGCAGTATTTT.

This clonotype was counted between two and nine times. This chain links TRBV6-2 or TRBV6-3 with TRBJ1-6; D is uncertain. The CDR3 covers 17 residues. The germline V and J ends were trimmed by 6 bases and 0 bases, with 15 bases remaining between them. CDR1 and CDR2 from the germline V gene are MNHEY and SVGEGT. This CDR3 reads CASRLRRLSSYNSPLHF. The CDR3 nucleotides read TGTGCCAGCAGACTAAGACGGTTGAGCTCCTATAATTCACCCCTCCACTTT.